This T cell receptor (beta chain) appears in the sequencing data of a study of OX40 agonist ivuxolimab in advanced cancers. About the study: Six ivuxolimab dose levels, 0.01 to 10 mg/kg, were given intravenously every 2 weeks.

Profiled with immunoSEQ multiplex PCR; TCRdb holds only in-frame clones, not every one. The table records nearly 90,000 clones, roughly 89% of them present only once. The V end was cut by 8 bases, the J end by 4 bases, with 17 bases between. CDR1 and CDR2 (germline): MNHNS, SASEGT. The CDR3 consists of 14 residues. The source of this sequence is an adult with an advanced solid tumor such as melanoma, head and neck, liver or kidney cancer. The sequencing here drew on CD4+ or CD8+ T cells sorted from blood, taken in a trial of the OX40 agonist ivuxolimab. V and J are TRBV6-1 and TRBJ1-2; perhaps TRBD1 as D (6 bases). DNA for the CDR3: TGTGCCAGCGGGGACTACGGGGGCATCTATGGCTACACCTTC. Protein sequence: CASGDYGGIYGYTF.